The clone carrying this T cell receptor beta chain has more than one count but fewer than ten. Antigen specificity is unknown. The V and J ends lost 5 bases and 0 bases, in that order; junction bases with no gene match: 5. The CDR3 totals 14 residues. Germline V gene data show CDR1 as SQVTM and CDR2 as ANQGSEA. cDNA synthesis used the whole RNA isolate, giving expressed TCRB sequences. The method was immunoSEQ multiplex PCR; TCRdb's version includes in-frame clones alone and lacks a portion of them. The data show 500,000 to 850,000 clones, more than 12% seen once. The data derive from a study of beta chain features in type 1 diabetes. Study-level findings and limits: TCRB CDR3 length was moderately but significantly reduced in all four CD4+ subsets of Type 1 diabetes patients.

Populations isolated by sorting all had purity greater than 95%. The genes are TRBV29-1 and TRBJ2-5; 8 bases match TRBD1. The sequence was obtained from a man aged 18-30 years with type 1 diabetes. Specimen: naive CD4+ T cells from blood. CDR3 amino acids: CSVCYRGNQETQYF. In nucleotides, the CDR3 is TGCAGCGTTTGCTACAGGGGGAACCAAGAGACCCAGTACTTC.